The 24 T cell receptor beta chains presented below share a single source sample, sequenced in a study of T cell responses to AZD1222 COVID-19 vaccine. The protocol was immunoSEQ multiplex PCR, while the TCRdb copy is restricted to in-frame clones and leaves out a portion. The repertoire includes roughly 99,000 clones, about nine tenths of them detected once, and approximately 5.6% sits in the top ten. The sample consisted of peripheral blood, taken 28 days after the second AZD1222 dose. These TCRs come from an adult who received the AZD1222 COVID-19 vaccine.

The chain recombines TRBV7-2 with TRBJ1-2, with D possibly matching TRBD1 (5 bases). The CDR3 length is 14 residues. Germline V lookup: CDR1 SGHTA, CDR2 FQGNSA. Trimming cost V 5 bases and J 4 bases, with 14 bases left between them. The CDR3 protein is CASSLTGGVYGYTF. The DNA of the CDR3 is TGTGCCAGCAGCCTCACGGGGGGAGTCTATGGCTACACCTTC.

This clone has only a few counts. The CDR3 DNA reads as TGTGCCTGGACTGAGGGGCGCCTCCTCGGCTACACCTTC. This translates into CAWTEGRLLGYTF. V usage is TRBV30 and J usage is TRBJ1-2, with D tentatively TRBD1 (5 bases). Trimming stripped 4 bases from V and 8 bases from J, with 17 bases between. Germline V gives CDR1 GTSNPN, CDR2 SVGIG (reference sequence). This CDR3 has 13 residues.

The genes are TRBV7-8 and TRBJ2-3; 10 bases line up with TRBD2. Unmatched junction bases numbered 20, after V lost 2 bases and J lost 0 bases. This CDR3 has 22 residues. From germline, CDR1 is SGHVS and CDR2 FQNEAQ. This chain's CDR3 is CASSLWLAGVEFGFSSTDTQYF. The CDR3 DNA follows: TGTGCCAGCAGCTTATGGCTAGCGGGAGTCGAGTTTGGGTTCTCTAGCACAGATACGCAGTATTTT.

The chain employs TRBV19 and TRBJ1-6; the D gene is possibly TRBD1 (5 bases). CDR1 is LNHDA, CDR2 SQIVND, per germline (reference sequence). The V and J ends lost 4 bases and 11 bases respectively, with 9 bases between them. The CDR3 runs to 12 residues. Here the CDR3 reads CASSTQGPPLHF. The CDR3 coding sequence is TGTGCCAGTAGTACCCAGGGTCCACCCCTCCACTTT.

The rearrangement links TRBV9 to TRBJ2-2, with D hard to call. This CDR3 comprises 14 residues. V dropped 6 bases and J dropped 3 bases, with 12 bases sitting between them. Germline values: CDR1 SGDLS, CDR2 YYNGEE. The CDR3 is CASTRPSYTGELFF. The CDR3 coding sequence is TGTGCCAGCACTCGCCCCAGCTACACCGGGGAGCTGTTTTTT.

In this sample, this clone turned up once. The CDR3 sequence is CASSSGTVSSGNTIYF. The CDR3 coding sequence is TGCGCCAGCAGCTCCGGGACAGTCTCCTCTGGAAACACCATATATTTT. The rearrangement uses TRBV5-1 and TRBJ1-3, with 7 bases identical to TRBD1. The junction had 6 bases not matched to a gene; V was cut back by 3 bases and J by 0 bases. This CDR3 is built from 16 residues. The V gene's germline CDR1 is SGHRS and CDR2 YFSETQ.

This sequence joins TRBV7-9 and TRBJ1-6, with D perhaps TRBD1 (5 bases). In germline, CDR1 is SEHNR, CDR2 FQNEAQ (reference sequence). The CDR3 extends over 15 amino acids. Trimming removed 4 bases from V and 5 bases from J, with 12 bases in between. This CDR3 is CASSSPGIDNSPLHF. CDR3 coding DNA: TGTGCCAGCAGCTCCCCAGGGATTGATAATTCACCCCTCCACTTT.

This chain joins TRBV2 and TRBJ2-4, with 10 bases that match TRBD2. The CDR3 is 15 residues long. V was pared by 7 bases and J by 6 bases, with 9 bases of the junction left unmatched. The germline CDR1 and CDR2 sequences are SNHLY and FYNNEI. CDR3 sequence (DNA): TGTGCCAGCAAGATGCTAGCGGGGGAATTAAACATTCAGTACTTC. It specifies CASKMLAGELNIQYF.

This chain uses TRBV28 with TRBJ2-1, with unresolved D. The CDR3 runs to 13 residues. V was clipped by 5 bases and J by 7 bases, with 12 bases between them. Germline V gene lookup returns CDR1 MDHEN and CDR2 SYDVKM. The CDR3 nucleotides read TGTGCCAGCAGTGGTCCGACTCTTAATGAGCAGTTCTTC. It yields the protein CASSGPTLNEQFF.

The chain links TRBV7-9 to TRBJ2-7, with D perhaps being TRBD1 or TRBD2 (6 bases each). Trimming took off 4 bases at V and 7 bases at J, with 20 bases between the two ends. CDR3 length: 15 residues. The germline gives CDR1 SEHNR, CDR2 FQNEAQ (reference sequence). The CDR3, as DNA: TGTGCCAGCAGCTCGGGTCTAACGGGGGCCGGGGAGCAGTACTTC. Residues: CASSSGLTGAGEQYF.

The chain uses TRBV5-6 and TRBJ1-5; 9 nucleotides agree with TRBD1. The length of the CDR3 is 14 residues. CDR1 and CDR2 (germline): SGHDT, YYEEEE. Losses at the gene ends were 2 bases for V and 5 bases for J; bases not matched to a gene: 2. CDR3 region: CASSLHRGHQPQHF. CDR3 nucleotide sequence: TGTGCCAGCAGCTTACACAGGGGGCATCAGCCCCAGCATTTT.

The V and J genes are TRBV5-1 and TRBJ2-7; D assignment may be TRBD1 or TRBD2 (5 bases each). Germline values: CDR1 SGHRS, CDR2 YFSETQ. Trimming pared 0 bases from V and 7 bases from J, leaving 14 bases between. This CDR3 has 14 amino acids. The CDR3 DNA reads TGCGCCAGCAGCTTGGTGGGGGACCCTACGGAGCAGTACTTC. This gives the protein CASSLVGDPTEQYF.

The chain uses TRBV7-6 and TRBJ2-2, with 7 bases identical to TRBD1. CDR1 and CDR2 from the germline V gene are SGHVS and FNYEAQ. The CDR3 contains 18 residues. Trimming cost V 5 bases and J 0 bases; bases outside gene matches: 12. Here the CDR3 reads CASSGPSTGTANTGELFF. The CDR3 DNA reads as TGTGCCAGCAGCGGACCTTCAACCGGGACAGCGAACACCGGGGAGCTGTTTTTT.

The chain joins TRBV10-3 to TRBJ2-7; 8 bases match TRBD2. Per the germline V gene, CDR1 is ENHRY and CDR2 is SYGVKD. This CDR3 spans 13 amino acids. V was pared by 6 bases and J by 5 bases, with 6 bases of the junction left unmatched. The CDR3 region is CAISYSREDEQYF. The CDR3, as DNA: TGTGCCATCAGCTATTCGCGGGAGGACGAGCAGTACTTC.

This rearrangement joins TRBV18 to TRBJ2-5, with D uncertain. The V and J ends lost 1 base and 5 bases respectively, with 8 bases between them. The CDR3 spans 13 residues. From germline, CDR1 is KGHSH and CDR2 LQKENI. CDR3 nucleotide sequence: TGTGCCAGCTCACCACTGGTACAGGAGACCCAGTACTTC. It translates to CASSPLVQETQYF.

The chain links TRBV7-9 to TRBJ1-6; D might be TRBD1 (5 bases). The CDR3 loop spans 15 amino acids. Trimming stripped 5 bases from V and 9 bases from J, with 17 bases between. The germline V gene has CDR1 SEHNR and CDR2 FQNEAQ (reference sequence). The CDR3 region is CASSHSDSTGSPLHF. CDR3 DNA sequence: TGTGCCAGCAGCCATTCAGACAGCACAGGTTCACCCCTCCACTTT.

The rearrangement links TRBV19 to TRBJ1-1; 7 nucleotides agree with TRBD1. V dropped 3 bases and J dropped 10; count of bases not matched to a gene: 5. The CDR3 sequence is 12 residues long. Germline V gives CDR1 LNHDA, CDR2 SQIVND (reference sequence). In nucleotides, the CDR3 is TGTGCCAGTAGTATCTTGGCAGGGGGAGCTTTCTTT. Translating it yields CASSILAGGAFF.

This chain uses TRBV7-6 with TRBJ2-3, with 9 bases identical to TRBD2. V shed 5 bases, J shed 4 bases, and the junction held 10 bases outside the gene matches. The CDR3 sequence is 16 residues long. Germline CDR1 SGHVS, CDR2 FNYEAQ. In DNA form, the CDR3 reads TGTGCCAGCAGCCTGTGGGGACTAGCTATGGCAGATACGCAGTATTTT. Encoded protein: CASSLWGLAMADTQYF.

This chain links TRBV5-1 with TRBJ2-7, with D possibly being TRBD2 (6 bases). There are 14 residues in the CDR3. V was trimmed by 3 bases and J by 3 bases, leaving 13 bases between them. Looked up from germline, CDR1 is SGHRS and CDR2 is YFSETQ. This CDR3 reads CASSSVRDGYEQYF. CDR3 DNA: TGCGCCAGCAGCTCCGTGCGGGATGGCTACGAGCAGTACTTC.

In its sample, this clone was seen once. V is TRBV9 and J is TRBJ1-2; 7 bases match TRBD1. This CDR3 is 15 amino acids long. V lost 0 bases to trimming and J lost 8 bases; unmatched junction nucleotides: 10. The germline V gene encodes CDR1 SGDLS and CDR2 YYNGEE. The chain's CDR3 is CASSVDLRQGRGYTF. CDR3 DNA sequence: TGTGCCAGCAGCGTAGATCTCCGACAGGGACGGGGCTACACCTTC. Combining the CDR3 with reference TRBV9 and TRBJ1-2 gives the whole variable domain DSGVTQTPKHLITATGQRVTLRCSPRSGDLSVYWYQQSLDQGLQFLIQYYNGEERAKGNILERFSAQQFPDLHSELNLSSLELGDSALYFCASSVDLRQGRGYTFGSGTRLTVV.

The J gene is TRBJ2-7, the V gene TRBV7-2; a possible D gene is TRBD2 (6 bases). The CDR3 loop spans 15 amino acids. Trimming shortened V by 1 base and J by 4 bases, and 14 bases separated the two germline ends. Germline values: CDR1 SGHTA, CDR2 FQGNSA. DNA for the CDR3: TGTGCCAGCAGCTTAGGTGCCAACGGGGGTTACGAGCAGTACTTC. This sequence encodes CASSLGANGGYEQYF.

V gene TRBV19 combines with J gene TRBJ2-7; 12 positions match TRBD2. V gave up 6 bases and J gave up 4 bases; unmatched junction bases: 7. Germline V gene lookup returns CDR1 LNHDA and CDR2 SQIVND (reference sequence). This CDR3 has 15 residues. CDR3 in DNA: TGTGCCAGTAGCAATGGACTAGCGGGATTATACGAGCAGTACTTC. Its translation is CASSNGLAGLYEQYF.

The CDR3 loop is CASRIPGHKGRSYNEQFF. DNA for the CDR3: TGCGCCAGCAGAATACCGGGACACAAAGGGCGCTCCTACAATGAGCAGTTCTTC. V is TRBV10-1 and J is TRBJ2-1, with D tentatively TRBD1 (6 bases). Trimming removed 6 bases from V and 0 bases from J, with 21 bases in between. Per the germline V gene, CDR1 is WNHNN and CDR2 is SYGVQD (reference sequence). The CDR3 is made up of 18 amino acids.

The V call is TRBV5-6, the J call TRBJ1-2; D is unresolved. Trimming took 0 bases from V and 4 from J, leaving 10 bases between them. From germline, CDR1 is SGHDT and CDR2 YYEEEE. The CDR3 length is 14 residues. CDR3 amino acids: CASSLEGSLYGYTF. In DNA form, the CDR3 reads TGTGCCAGCAGCTTGGAAGGGTCTCTCTATGGCTACACCTTC. Full variable domain (remainder filled in from reference TRBV5-6 and TRBJ1-2): DAGVTQSPTHLIKTRGQQVTLRCSPKSGHDTVSWYQQALGQGPQFIFQYYEEEERQRGNFPDRFSGHQFPNYSSELNVNALLLGDSALYLCASSLEGSLYGYTFGSGTRLTVV.